A single sample gave rise to the 10 T cell receptor beta chains below, sequenced in a study of blood T cell repertoires in COVID-19. Clones were read by immunoSEQ multiplex PCR, and TCRdb kept only the in-frame ones, dropping some. Here the sample spans a few hundred thousand clones, 70% to 90% being singletons. Sequences were obtained from peripheral blood. Every receptor here comes from a woman aged 60-75 years with COVID-19, enrolled during active disease.

The V and J genes are TRBV14 and TRBJ2-3; TRBD2 agrees at 14 bases. The CDR3 spans 21 residues. Per the germline V gene, CDR1 is SGHDN and CDR2 is FVKESK. With V trimmed by 1 base and J by 5 bases, 17 bases remained unmatched. The CDR3 region has the DNA TGTGCCAGCAGCCAAGCCCCCCTAGCGACTAGCGGGAGGGCCTTCTTAGATACGCAGTATTTT. This sequence encodes CASSQAPLATSGRAFLDTQYF.

This clone was seen only a few times. The DNA for the CDR3 is TGTGCCAGCAAAGGACTAGCGGGCTCCTACGAGCAGTACTTC. Residues: CASKGLAGSYEQYF. J is TRBJ2-7 and V is TRBV6-5; the match to TRBD2 covers 11 bases. The CDR3 runs to 14 residues. The V segment lost 7 bases and the J segment 0 bases; nucleotides outside the gene matches: 2. Germline-derived CDR1 and CDR2 are MNHEY and SVGAGI.

The chain links TRBV13 to TRBJ2-7; 8 nucleotides agree with TRBD2. The germline CDR1 and CDR2 sequences are PRHDT and FYEKMQ (reference sequence). CDR3 size: 14 residues. The ends lost 3 bases at V and 4 bases at J; junction bases unmatched: 5. CDR3 sequence: CASSLGSGRYEQYF. The CDR3, as DNA: TGTGCCAGCAGCTTGGGGAGCGGGAGATACGAGCAGTACTTC.

V gene TRBV5-1 combines with J gene TRBJ2-5; 8 bases are a match to TRBD1. Trimming at V came to 5 bases and at J to 2 bases, leaving 11 bases not matched to a gene. CDR3 size: 16 residues. CDR1 and CDR2 from the germline V gene are SGHRS and YFSETQ. The CDR3 spells CASSFGDRGFQETQYF. The CDR3 DNA is TGCGCCAGCAGTTTCGGCGACAGGGGCTTTCAAGAGACCCAGTACTTC.

There are a few counts of this clone. The V and J genes are TRBV3-1 (or the pseudogene TRBV3-2) and TRBJ1-3; 12 nucleotides match TRBD1. V lost 1 base to trimming and J lost 8 bases; unmatched junction nucleotides: 3. Germline V gene lookup returns CDR1 LGHDT and CDR2 YNNKEL (reference sequence). The CDR3 loop spans 15 amino acids. The DNA for the CDR3 is TGTGCCAGCAGCCAAGGGGGACAGGGGGCATACACCATATATTTT. Residues: CASSQGGQGAYTIYF.

The V and J genes are TRBV30 and TRBJ2-3, with TRBD1 as a possible D gene (6 bases). Germline CDR1 reads GTSNPN; CDR2 reads SVGIG (reference sequence). Between the trimmed V and J ends, which lost 3 bases and 4 bases, there was a span of 11 bases. The CDR3 spans 13 residues. CDR3 amino acids: CAWRRGSADTQYF. CDR3 bases: TGTGCCTGGAGGAGGGGGAGCGCAGATACGCAGTATTTT. Full variable domain (rest looked up from reference TRBV30 and TRBJ2-3): SQTIHQWPATLVQPVGSPLSLECTVEGTSNPNLYWYRQAAGRGLQLLFYSVGIGQISSEVPQNLSASRPQDRQFILSSKKLLLSDSGFYLCAWRRGSADTQYFGPGTRLTVL.

The V and J genes are TRBV14 and TRBJ1-1; D remains ambiguous. CDR3 length: 14 amino acids. Germline V gene lookup returns CDR1 SGHDN and CDR2 FVKESK. V gave up 6 bases and J gave up 4 bases, with 15 bases separating them. The CDR3 here is CASRTQSGSTEAFF. CDR3 nucleotide sequence: TGTGCCAGCAGGACACAGAGTGGGAGCACTGAAGCTTTCTTT.

The chain is built from TRBV30 and TRBJ2-5; a weak D match, TRBD2 (6 bases). The V and J ends lost 3 bases and 5 bases respectively, with 19 bases between them. The germline gives CDR1 GTSNPN, CDR2 SVGIG (reference sequence). CDR3 length equals 15 residues. The CDR3 loop is CAWSPNGGSPETQYF. CDR3 nucleotide sequence: TGTGCCTGGAGCCCTAACGGGGGTTCTCCGGAGACCCAGTACTTC. The variable domain in full, completed from reference TRBV30 and TRBJ2-5, reads SQTIHQWPATLVQPVGSPLSLECTVEGTSNPNLYWYRQAAGRGLQLLFYSVGIGQISSEVPQNLSASRPQDRQFILSSKKLLLSDSGFYLCAWSPNGGSPETQYFGPGTRLLVL.

V is TRBV15 and J is TRBJ1-1, with D possibly being TRBD1 (5 bases). CDR1 LNHNV and CDR2 YYDKDF come from the germline V gene (reference sequence). This CDR3 region has 14 residues. Trimming removed 5 bases at V and 0 bases at J, with 10 bases between. This CDR3 reads CATSLGQLNTEAFF. The CDR3 DNA follows: TGTGCCACCAGCCTCGGACAATTGAACACTGAAGCTTTCTTT.

V is TRBV24-1 and J is TRBJ2-2; D remains ambiguous. CDR3 size: 12 residues. Germline V gene lookup returns CDR1 KGHDR and CDR2 SFDVKD. Here the CDR3 DNA reads TGTGCGGCGGCGGAGAACACCGGGGAGCTGTTTTTT. Its protein product is CAAAENTGELFF.